The rows below give T cell receptor beta chains drawn from one sample of a study of blood T cells in healthy people across ages. TCRdb ran MiXCR on the 5' RACE reads and lists one entry per CDR3 protein. The sample consists of 600,000 to 850,000 distinct CDR3 sequences, around 25% of them appearing once. This same sample was also taken into another study, of T cells of mothers and their children.

The specimen was blood. These TCRs come from a boy between 10 and 17 years old in good health. Both conserved end residues are part of each CDR3. The order of the fields is J gene, V gene, D gene, clone size, CDR3 protein, CDR3 DNA. A D gene is named only where the DNA matches it firmly. Size is omitted from some rows. Given values are once, few, many or a class for expanded clones.

J: TRBJ2-1; V: TRBV7-8; D: TRBD2; size: .; CDR3: CASSLGIGTNNEQFF; DNA: TGTGCCAGCAGCTTAGGGATTGGGACTAACAATGAGCAGTTCTTC
J: TRBJ2-1; V: TRBV12-3/TRBV12-4; D: .; size: .; CDR3: CASSPGSPTRFF; DNA: TGTGCCAGCAGTCCCGGGAGTCCTACTCGGTTCTTC
J: TRBJ2-7; V: TRBV27; D: TRBD2; size: .; CDR3: CASSPFAGASGEQYF; DNA: TGTGCCAGCAGTCCTTTCGCGGGAGCCTCAGGGGAGCAGTACTTC
J: TRBJ2-6; V: TRBV7-2; D: TRBD2; size: few; CDR3: CASSFTGTTGANVLTF; DNA: TGTGCCAGCAGCTTTACCGGGACTACCGGGGCCAACGTCCTGACTTTC
J: TRBJ1-4; V: TRBV6-1; D: .; size: .; CDR3: CASSEWWTNDQWDEKLFF; DNA: TGTGCCAGCAGTGAATGGTGGACGAACGACCAATGGGATGAAAAACTGTTTTTT
J: TRBJ2-1; V: TRBV7-8; D: TRBD2; size: .; CDR3: CASSSGTSGRASYNEQFF; DNA: TGTGCCAGCAGCTCAGGGACTAGCGGGAGGGCCTCCTACAATGAGCAGTTCTTC
J: TRBJ1-1; V: TRBV28; D: .; size: once; CDR3: CASSLFYRGTEAFF; DNA: TGTGCCAGCAGTTTATTCTATAGGGGCACTGAAGCTTTCTTT
J: TRBJ2-1; V: TRBV6-6; D: .; size: few; CDR3: CASSYLDSGGNEQFF; DNA: TGTGCCAGCAGTTACCTCGACTCCGGCGGAAATGAGCAGTTCTTC
J: TRBJ1-2; V: TRBV12-3/TRBV12-4; D: .; size: .; CDR3: CASSLTVYGYTF; DNA: TGTGCCAGCAGTTTAACAGTCTATGGCTACACCTTC
J: TRBJ1-3; V: TRBV2; D: .; size: few; CDR3: CASMAGRSGNTIYF; DNA: TGTGCCAGCATGGCCGGACGCTCTGGAAACACCATATATTTT
J: TRBJ1-2; V: TRBV12-3/TRBV12-4; D: .; size: .; CDR3: CASNGGGYGYTF; DNA: TGTGCCAGCAACGGGGGAGGCTATGGCTACACCTTC
J: TRBJ2-1; V: TRBV7-9; D: .; size: few; CDR3: CASSSMINEQFF; DNA: TGTGCCAGCAGCTCGATGATAAATGAGCAGTTCTTC
J: TRBJ2-3; V: TRBV6-5; D: TRBD2; size: .; CDR3: CASSYLAGGSPTDTQYF; DNA: TGTGCCAGCAGTTACTTAGCGGGGGGGTCCCCCACAGATACGCAGTATTTT
J: TRBJ2-7; V: TRBV11-2; D: .; size: .; CDR3: CASSWREQYF; DNA: TGTGCCAGCAGCTGGAGGGAGCAGTACTTC
J: TRBJ1-2; V: TRBV14; D: .; size: .; CDR3: CASSQDVRRPTEGYTF; DNA: TGTGCCAGCAGCCAAGACGTTCGCCGGCCAACGGAGGGCTACACCTTC
J: TRBJ2-2; V: TRBV12-3/TRBV12-4; D: .; size: .; CDR3: CASRAGVDTGELFF; DNA: TGTGCCAGCAGGGCAGGGGTCGACACCGGGGAGCTGTTTTTT
J: TRBJ1-2; V: TRBV5-1; D: TRBD1; size: .; CDR3: CASSLIGTDYGYTF; DNA: TGCGCCAGCAGCTTGATTGGGACAGACTATGGCTACACCTTC
J: TRBJ1-1; V: TRBV29-1; D: .; size: .; CDR3: CSVDFLHEAFF; DNA: TGCAGCGTTGATTTTTTGCATGAAGCTTTCTTT
J: TRBJ2-3; V: TRBV10-3; D: .; size: .; CDR3: CATSRQDTDTQYF; DNA: TGTGCCACCAGTCGACAGGACACAGATACGCAGTATTTT
J: TRBJ2-7; V: TRBV5-1; D: .; size: few; CDR3: CASSRNSYYEQYF; DNA: TGCGCCAGCAGTCGAAACTCTTACTACGAGCAGTACTTC
J: TRBJ2-1; V: TRBV9; D: .; size: .; CDR3: CAGSVGWGSLNEQFF; DNA: TGTGCCGGCAGCGTAGGTTGGGGATCTCTAAATGAGCAGTTCTTC
J: TRBJ2-1; V: TRBV12-3/TRBV12-4; D: .; size: .; CDR3: CASSLPGRINNEQFF; DNA: TGTGCCAGCAGTTTACCTGGACGGATCAACAATGAGCAGTTCTTC
J: TRBJ2-1; V: TRBV7-9; D: .; size: .; CDR3: CASSLELGHPGNEQFF; DNA: TGTGCCAGCAGCTTAGAATTAGGCCATCCGGGGAATGAGCAGTTCTTC
J: TRBJ2-7; V: TRBV14; D: TRBD1; size: few; CDR3: CASSGTVSSYEQYF; DNA: TGTGCCAGCAGCGGGACAGTTAGCTCCTACGAGCAGTACTTC
J: TRBJ1-4; V: TRBV7-2; D: TRBD1; size: few; CDR3: CASSLGTGSNEKLFF; DNA: TGTGCCAGCAGCTTAGGGACAGGCTCTAATGAAAAACTGTTTTTT
J: TRBJ1-1; V: TRBV10-3; D: TRBD1; size: .; CDR3: CAISARGTALNTEAFF; DNA: TGTGCCATCAGTGCTAGGGGGACAGCCTTGAACACTGAAGCTTTCTTT
J: TRBJ2-1; V: TRBV9; D: .; size: .; CDR3: CASSVEQTFSYNEQFF; DNA: TGTGCCAGCAGCGTAGAACAGACATTCTCCTACAATGAGCAGTTCTTC
J: TRBJ2-1; V: TRBV6-6; D: .; size: few; CDR3: CASGAGSYNEQFF; DNA: TGTGCCAGCGGTGCGGGCTCCTACAATGAGCAGTTCTTC
J: TRBJ2-3; V: TRBV12-3/TRBV12-4; D: TRBD2; size: .; CDR3: CASSRDYFTDTQYF; DNA: TGTGCCAGCAGTCGGGACTACTTCACAGATACGCAGTATTTT
J: TRBJ1-3; V: TRBV11-2; D: .; size: few; CDR3: CASSDPASPGNTIYF; DNA: TGTGCCAGCAGCGACCCAGCTTCCCCTGGAAACACCATATATTTT
J: TRBJ1-6; V: TRBV6-2/TRBV6-3; D: TRBD1; size: .; CDR3: CASSRGQNNSPLHF; DNA: TGTGCCAGCAGTCGGGGACAGAATAATTCACCCCTCCACTTT
J: TRBJ2-1; V: TRBV11-2; D: TRBD1; size: .; CDR3: CASSPPGTGGRNEQFF; DNA: TGTGCCAGCAGCCCCCCCGGGACAGGGGGTCGGAATGAGCAGTTCTTC
J: TRBJ2-4; V: TRBV25-1; D: .; size: .; CDR3: CASSETSWTKNIQYF; DNA: TGTGCCAGCAGTGAAACTAGCTGGACCAAAAACATTCAGTACTTC
J: TRBJ2-2; V: TRBV4-3; D: .; size: .; CDR3: CASSQDSLGGAGELFF; DNA: TGCGCCAGCAGCCAAGATTCACTCGGCGGGGCCGGGGAGCTGTTTTTT
J: TRBJ1-1; V: TRBV20-1; D: .; size: .; CDR3: CSALGANTEAFF; DNA: TGCAGTGCGCTTGGAGCTAACACTGAAGCTTTCTTT
J: TRBJ2-5; V: TRBV4-1; D: .; size: many; CDR3: CASSQDPGAGETQYF; DNA: TGCGCCAGCAGCCAAGATCCCGGGGCCGGAGAGACCCAGTACTTC
J: TRBJ2-6; V: TRBV25-1; D: .; size: .; CDR3: CASAPGGANVLTF; DNA: TGTGCCAGCGCCCCGGGTGGGGCCAACGTCCTGACTTTC
J: TRBJ1-2; V: TRBV20-1; D: .; size: .; CDR3: CSASGDLLYGYTF; DNA: TGCAGTGCTAGCGGGGACTTGCTCTATGGCTACACCTTC
J: TRBJ2-5; V: TRBV12-3/TRBV12-4; D: TRBD1; size: few; CDR3: CASSFLSGTGSMETQYF; DNA: TGTGCCAGCAGTTTCCTTTCCGGGACAGGCTCCATGGAGACCCAGTACTTC
J: TRBJ2-5; V: TRBV11-2; D: TRBD2; size: few; CDR3: CASSLTPVGGSPQETQYF; DNA: TGTGCCAGCAGCTTGACCCCCGTTGGCGGGAGTCCCCAAGAGACCCAGTACTTC
J: TRBJ1-5; V: TRBV20-1; D: .; size: .; CDR3: CSARVQANQPQHF; DNA: TGCAGTGCTAGGGTACAAGCTAATCAGCCCCAGCATTTT
J: TRBJ2-5; V: TRBV2; D: .; size: few; CDR3: CASSARQAQETQYF; DNA: TGTGCCAGCAGCGCCCGACAGGCCCAAGAGACCCAGTACTTC
J: TRBJ2-5; V: TRBV5-1; D: .; size: .; CDR3: CASSSMAGKQETQYF; DNA: TGCGCCAGCAGCTCCATGGCGGGGAAGCAAGAGACCCAGTACTTC
J: TRBJ1-1; V: TRBV7-9; D: .; size: .; CDR3: CASSSAVSEAFF; DNA: TGTGCCAGCAGCTCCGCGGTCTCTGAAGCTTTCTTT
J: TRBJ2-1; V: TRBV14; D: TRBD1; size: few; CDR3: CASSHRAGTAYNEQFF; DNA: TGTGCCAGCAGCCATCGTGCCGGGACAGCGTACAATGAGCAGTTCTTC
J: TRBJ2-7; V: TRBV29-1; D: TRBD1; size: few; CDR3: CSVVSGTGLYEQYF; DNA: TGCAGCGTTGTATCCGGGACAGGGCTATACGAGCAGTACTTC
J: TRBJ2-5; V: TRBV7-2; D: .; size: few; CDR3: CASSSPRDTETQYF; DNA: TGTGCCAGCAGCTCGCCCCGGGACACAGAGACCCAGTACTTC
J: TRBJ2-4; V: TRBV12-3/TRBV12-4; D: TRBD2; size: few; CDR3: CASTWGGSAKNIQYF; DNA: TGTGCCAGCACCTGGGGGGGATCGGCCAAAAACATTCAGTACTTC
J: TRBJ2-7; V: TRBV11-2; D: .; size: few; CDR3: CASSLVVFRRTDHEQYF; DNA: TGTGCCAGCAGCTTAGTGGTATTTCGACGCACTGACCACGAGCAGTACTTC
J: TRBJ1-4; V: TRBV7-9; D: .; size: .; CDR3: CASSQWTDEKLFF; DNA: TGTGCCAGCAGCCAGTGGACAGACGAAAAACTGTTTTTT
J: TRBJ1-4; V: TRBV7-9; D: .; size: .; CDR3: CASSSLREKLFF; DNA: TGTGCCAGCAGCTCCCTCCGGGAAAAACTGTTTTTT
J: TRBJ2-1; V: TRBV9; D: TRBD2; size: few; CDR3: CASSVSGVSGSKFF; DNA: TGTGCCAGCAGCGTCTCGGGGGTGAGCGGGAGTAAGTTCTTC